This T cell receptor (beta chain) was identified during a study of blood T cell repertoires in COVID-19. Turning to the study itself: Material from acute and convalescent COVID-19 was sourced from the United States, Italy and Spain.

Per the original data handling: How many nucleated cells were present was estimated from reference gene primer amplification. TCRdb keeps only in-frame clones here, not all; method: immunoSEQ multiplex PCR. Clone size and V and J calls were adopted from that table, with D and trimming inferred from the DNA. The sample shows fewer than 350,000 clones, 70% to 90% of them seen only once. The CDR3 has 14 amino acids. The chain has TRBV21-1 and TRBJ1-3; TRBD1 is taken as the D call from the table, unchecked against the DNA. TRBV21-1 is designated a pseudogene. The sequence was obtained from a woman aged 70-85 years with COVID-19, enrolled during active disease. The sample was peripheral blood. CDR3 loop: CASSDDRSGNTIYF. As DNA, the CDR3 is TGTGCCAGCAGCGACGACAGGTCTGGAAACACCATATATTTT.